This T cell receptor (beta chain) originates from a study of cytomegalovirus exposure and HLA in healthy donors. Study as a whole: Earlier, about 179 million T cells were analyzed, and 117 million unique TCR beta sequences were found among them. Findings of the study overall: Sequencing probably produced one cluster of sequence variants that were highly shared. The productive fraction for most TCR beta V segments was about 87% or about 30% in an earlier analysis. In a later analysis, several top co-occurrence clusters appeared linked to parvovirus B19, influenza, CMV and Epstein-Barr virus.

V trimming: 6 bases; J trimming: 6 bases; junction bases outside the gene matches: 11. Looked up from germline, CDR1 is MDHEN and CDR2 is SYDVKM. The CDR3 extends over 15 amino acids. This clone showed up just once. No antigen is known for it. PCR was performed using 60 Vbeta and 13 Jbeta primers. TCRdb keeps only in-frame clones here, not all; method: immunoSEQ multiplex PCR. The sample has roughly 150,000 clones; 60% to 80% are singletons. Sample: PBMCs. The sequence was collected from a young man in good health and CMV-seropositive. J is TRBJ2-7 and V is TRBV28, with 10 bases fitting TRBD1. The CDR3 protein is CASSTRGTGDSEQYF. CDR3 DNA sequence: TGTGCCAGCAGCACACGGGGGACAGGGGATTCCGAGCAGTACTTC.